A selection of T cell receptor beta chains follows, all from one sample in a study of T cell changes during pregnancy in multiple sclerosis. Assay used: immunoSEQ multiplex PCR; TCRdb lists only in-frame clones, some missing. The table includes about 32,000 clones, around 89% detected once. The material was CD8+ T cells from peripheral blood mononuclear cells, obtained in the third trimester of pregnancy. Receptors were obtained from a female donor with multiple sclerosis, enrolled in a pregnancy study. The CDR3 runs from the conserved cysteine through the conserved F or W. A D gene is named only where the DNA matches it firmly. Some rows mark clone size as missing; the rest say once, few, many or name a class of expanded clone.

d_call j_call clone_size v_call cdr3_nt cdr3_aa
. TRBJ1-1 . TRBV19 TGTGCCAGTAGCCAGGGGACATCGAACACTGAAGCTTTCTTT CASSQGTSNTEAFF
TRBD1 TRBJ2-5 . TRBV5-4 TGTGCCAGCAGCGCCGACAGGGGGAAGCAAGAGACCCAGTACTTC CASSADRGKQETQYF
TRBD2 TRBJ2-7 . TRBV5-8 TGTGCCAGCAGCCCCACCCTAGCGGGGTCGTACGAGCAGTACTTC CASSPTLAGSYEQYF
TRBD2 TRBJ2-3 . TRBV27 TGTGCCAGCAGTATCACTAGCGGGAGAACAGATACGCAGTATTTT CASSITSGRTDTQYF
TRBD2 TRBJ2-2 . TRBV7-7 TGTGCCAGCAGCTTAACTAGCGGGAGGGCTGGCACCGGGGAGCTGTTTTTT CASSLTSGRAGTGELFF
TRBD1 TRBJ2-7 . TRBV30 TGTGCCTGGAGTGACACGGGACAGGCCACCTACGAGCAGTACTTC CAWSDTGQATYEQYF
. TRBJ1-1 . TRBV15 TGTGCCACCAGCAGAGCGGGGGGCAGCACTGAAGCTTTCTTT CATSRAGGSTEAFF
. TRBJ2-1 . TRBV28 TGTGCCAGCAGTCCTAACCCGAGAACTTACAATGAGCAGTTCTTC CASSPNPRTYNEQFF
. TRBJ1-4 . TRBV11-2 TGTGCCAGCAGGAGGCACAGGGTCGGGGAAAAACTGTTTTTT CASRRHRVGEKLFF
. TRBJ1-1 . TRBV7-9 TGTGCCAGCAGCCCGTCTGGCAGGGCCACTGAAGCTTTCTTT CASSPSGRATEAFF
. TRBJ1-6 . TRBV7-2 TGTGCCAGCAGCTTACGTACTTCCTATAATTCACCCCTCCACTTT CASSLRTSYNSPLHF
. TRBJ1-1 . TRBV28 TGTGCCAGCAGTCCCACCGGGAACACTGAAGCTTTCTTT CASSPTGNTEAFF
. TRBJ2-7 . TRBV7-3 TGTGCCAGCAGCTTAACCCCTTCCCACGGGTTACCCTACGAGCAGTACTTC CASSLTPSHGLPYEQYF
TRBD1 TRBJ2-2 . TRBV30 TGTGCCTGGAGGCCCGGGACAGGGGGCACCGGGGAGCTGTTTTTT CAWRPGTGGTGELFF
. TRBJ1-1 . TRBV2 TGTGCCAGCAGTGAACCCAACAGGGCGAACACTGAAGCTTTCTTT CASSEPNRANTEAFF
TRBD1 TRBJ2-3 . TRBV5-5 TGTGCCAGCAGCGGACCGGGGACAGGGGCGACAGATACGCAGTATTTT CASSGPGTGATDTQYF
TRBD1 TRBJ2-7 . TRBV7-9 TGTGCCAGCAGCCCGGGGACAGTGCAGTACTTC CASSPGTVQYF
TRBD1 TRBJ2-3 . TRBV29-1 TGCAGCGCCCACGGGGACAGGGGGATTTGGACGCAGTATTTT CSAHGDRGIWTQYF
TRBD1 TRBJ1-2 . TRBV27 TGTGCCAGCAGTTTAGGAGGGACAGCCTATGGCTACACCTTC CASSLGGTAYGYTF
. TRBJ2-3 . TRBV13 TGTGCCAGCAGCCCCAAGCGCTCAGATACGCAGTATTTT CASSPKRSDTQYF
. TRBJ1-5 . TRBV11-2 TGTGCCAGCAGCTCAGGGCTCGGAGAGCCCCAGCATTTT CASSSGLGEPQHF
. TRBJ2-3 . TRBV9 TGTGCCAGCAGCGCACTCCTAGGGGAGGGGGACACAGATACGCAGTATTTT CASSALLGEGDTDTQYF
. TRBJ2-1 . TRBV9 TGTGCCAGCAGCAAACGGGCGACGACAGTACGTCCCTACAATGAGCAGTTCTTC CASSKRATTVRPYNEQFF
. TRBJ2-2 . TRBV5-1 TGCGCCAGCAGCTTGCCAAGGGACACCAACACCGGGGAGCTGTTTTTT CASSLPRDTNTGELFF
TRBD1 TRBJ2-7 few TRBV28 TGTGCCAGCAGTTTGGGACAGTCGAACTACGAGCAGTACTTC CASSLGQSNYEQYF
. TRBJ1-2 . TRBV12-5 TGTGCTAGTGGTTTGGTAACAGGCCCCTATGGCTACACCTTC CASGLVTGPYGYTF